This TCR beta chain came from a study of T cell clones after liver transplantation (dated by TCRdb to the late 2010s). Regarding the study in general: The samples were obtained from ITN030ST, a randomized trial that attempted immunosuppression withdrawal within 2 years after liver transplantation. Donor-reactive T cell clones were identified by TCRbeta sequencing after a pre-transplant mixed lymphocyte reaction and then tracked in post-transplant blood. Third party-reactive TCRbeta sequences from pre-transplant MLRs were also identified as an antigen-independent comparator for donor-reactive sequences. Of the eight recipients, a few were HCV-positive, while the remaining recipients had been transplanted for non-autoimmune, non-viral indications. The subjects received no induction therapy and were kept on standard immunosuppression until randomization at 12-24 months post-transplant. Tolerance was defined as complete immunosuppression withdrawal for at least one year with no rise in liver enzymes beyond twice the upper limit of normal. Blood samples were collected pre-transplant, then pre-randomization ahead of withdrawal, and finally post-randomization once withdrawal had either been completed or failed. A cohort of 8 liver transplant recipients was studied, of whom 3 were classified as tolerant and 5 as non-tolerant. The full study reports these points: The conclusions were preliminary, being limited by small, heterogeneous patient numbers and by non-standardized post-transplant time points. Low numbers of available donor cells limited the measurable donor-reactive repertoire in a couple of subjects. Since no allograft tissue specimens were available, donor-reactive T cells may have migrated into the graft instead of being deleted. When repertoire turnover was accounted for, significantly reduced detection of donor-reactive sequences was found in 7 of 8 subjects for CD4 and in 8 of 8 subjects for CD8. Donor-reactive sequences declined more than third party-reactive ones, suggesting partial antigen-specific deletion unrelated to withdrawal success. A significant post-transplant decrease in circulating donor-reactive CD4 TCRbeta sequences was observed in most of the 8 subjects, irrespective of tolerance or HCV status.

For this clone: It has no known antigen specificity. There are no base qualities to consult, and no much larger clone falls within one base.

Thawed unstimulated PBMCs were stained for CD3, CD4 and CD8 and FACS-sorted into CD3+CD4+ and CD3+CD8+ populations. Each of the 8 studied subjects was randomized to immunosuppression withdrawal. The Qiagen DNeasy Blood and Tissue Kit was used for genomic DNA isolation. The CDR3 holds 16 amino acids from the cysteine to the phenylalanine. CDR3 DNA is the only sequence kept; it has 48 bases, read in frame from the first base. The germline V end is reduced by 2 bases and the J end by 7 bases; junction bases left unmatched: 8. The germline V gene yields MGHRA for CDR1 and YSYEKL for CDR2. Using immunoSEQ, frozen genomic DNA was subjected to high-throughput TCRbeta CDR3 sequencing, a process that included PCR amplification, mapping, bias correction and internal controls. In the original analysis: Only productive rearrangements were retained, with each unique TCRbeta sequence defined by its CDR3 nucleotide sequence together with its V and J gene. For classification of a sequence as donor-reactive, at least 5-fold expansion in CFSE-low cells relative to unstimulated pre-transplant cells and a frequency of at least 0.01% were required. To ensure at least 90% detection power, minimum frequency thresholds were set for each subject based on that subject's lowest-template unstimulated sample. Jensen-Shannon divergence between the top 1000 TCRbeta sequences post-transplant and pre-transplant was used to measure repertoire turnover. Changes in detection of donor-reactive sequences were tested with two-sided Fisher's exact tests. TCRdb carries this immuneACCESS record with in-frame sequences only. Its versions omit some clonotypes, under half of them owing to an unresolved V gene in the studies checked, with the rest unexplained. V and J calls and clone size are given by that table; D and trimming were obtained from the DNA. Recorded for this sample are 77,000 or so clones; roughly 80% of them occurred a single time. Roughly 0.87% of the sample comes from the top ten.

The source was CD4+ T cells from blood, collected 12 months after liver transplant. The chain is encoded by TRBV4-1 joined to TRBJ2-1; TRBD2 lines up with 10 middle nucleotides. This TCR derives from a human patient who received a liver transplant. Because of the transplant, the T cells may be the graft donor's rather than the patient's own. This receptor has the CDR3 CASSQLLAGVSNEQFF. The DNA reads as follows: TGCGCCAGCAGCCAACTGCTAGCGGGAGTCTCGAATGAGCAGTTCTTC.